The 32 T cell receptor beta chains reported below all come from one sample, sequenced in a study of CD8+ T cells in alopecia areata. Extracted from the samples, RNA was reverse transcribed into cDNA to serve as the sequencing template. Sequencing was performed with immunoSEQ multiplex PCR; in TCRdb, only in-frame clones are kept and a portion is missing. Found here are 110,000 or so clones, less than 75% of them singletons; the top ten hold 25% to 35%. Regarding treatment: oral pan-JAK inhibitor, 5-10 mg twice daily. Sequencing was performed on CD8+ T cells sorted from blood, taken at week 4, from a patient treated with tofacitinib. These receptors all stem from a human donor with alopecia areata.

With regard to this clone: Sequence at one end of the junction differs from germline and may be a read error. This chain uses TRBV7-9 with TRBJ1-4; D possibly corresponds to TRBD1 (6 bases). CDR3 length: 15 amino acids. Looked up from germline, CDR1 is SEHNR and CDR2 is FQNEAQ (reference sequence). The CDR3: CASSLETGSKEKLFF. The CDR3 DNA sequence: TGTGCCAGCAGCTTAGAGACAGGCTCTAAGGAAAAACTGTTTTTT. The whole variable domain, filled in from reference TRBV7-9 and TRBJ1-4, reads DTGVSQNPRHKITKRGQNVTFRCDPISEHNRLYWYRQTLGQGPEFLTYFQNEAQLEKSRLLSDRFSAERPKGSFSTLEIQRTEQGDSAMYLCASSLETGSKEKLFFGSGTQLSVL.

This clone was detected a few times. The rearrangement uses TRBV30 and TRBJ2-4; perhaps TRBD1 as D (6 bases). CDR1 and CDR2 (germline): GTSNPN, SVGIG (reference sequence). The ends were cut back, 3 bases at V and 7 bases at J, with 13 bases in the middle. The CDR3 extends over 13 amino acids. CDR3 amino acids: CAWRLRGDNIQYF. Written as DNA, the CDR3 is TGTGCCTGGAGACTCAGGGGTGATAACATTCAGTACTTC.

This clone was detected only once. At one end, the junction sequence differs from germline, possibly due to a read error. The J gene is TRBJ2-5, the V gene TRBV7-7, with a possible D match to TRBD2 (5 bases). Germline CDR1 and CDR2: SSHAT and FNYEAQ (reference sequence). This CDR3 region has 13 residues. CDR3 DNA sequence: TGTGCTAGCAGCTTAATCGGGATCGAGACCCAGTACTTC. It codes for CASSLIGIETQYF.

Points on this clone: Within the sample, other DNA sequences also encode this same CDR3. The rearrangement joins TRBV29-1 to TRBJ2-7, with D perhaps matching TRBD1 (5 bases). Germline CDR1 and CDR2: SQVTM and ANQGSEA. The CDR3 runs 12 residues. V was clipped by 4 bases and J by 2 bases, with 9 bases between them. The CDR3: CSVVSGPYEQYF. CDR3 nucleotide sequence: TGCAGCGTTGTTTCAGGGCCCTACGAGCAGTACTTC.

This clone was seen more than once but under ten times. The J gene is TRBJ2-7, the V gene TRBV29-1; D possibly corresponds to TRBD1 (5 bases). From germline, CDR1 is SQVTM and CDR2 ANQGSEA. The length of the CDR3 is 11 residues. The CDR3, as DNA: TGCAGTGACAGTTCTTCCTACGAGCAGTACTTC. Encoded protein: CSDSSSYEQYF.

This clone occurred a few times. One end of the junction does not line up with germline, which may come from a read error. The CDR3 is CSVEGGGLYEQYF. In nucleotides, the CDR3 is TGCAGCGTCGAAGGGGGGGGACTCTACGAGCAGTACTTC. The rearrangement links TRBV29-1 to TRBJ2-7, with D perhaps TRBD2 (7 bases). CDR1 is SQVTM, CDR2 ANQGSEA, per germline. The CDR3 is made up of 13 amino acids.

This CDR3 reads CASSLERRSGQETQYF. CDR3 DNA: TGTGCCAGCAGCTTGGAACGCAGATCAGGACAAGAGACCCAGTACTTC. The V and J genes are TRBV5-7 and TRBJ2-5; D ambiguous. TRBV5-7 is an ORF, with its function uncertain. The CDR3 sequence is 16 residues long. With 0 bases removed from V and 2 bases from J, the gap between germline ends came to 14 bases.

This chain uses TRBV30 with TRBJ1-1; maybe TRBD1 (5 bases). The germline V gene encodes CDR1 GTSNPN and CDR2 SVGIG (reference sequence). CDR3 length: 14 residues. The V and J ends lost 3 bases and 1 base respectively, with 12 bases between them. This CDR3 is CAWSYGHSNTEAFF. CDR3 DNA: TGTGCCTGGAGCTACGGACACTCGAACACTGAAGCTTTCTTT.

Only a few counts were recorded for this clone. This chain links TRBV27 with TRBJ2-7; a possible D gene is TRBD2 (6 bases). The CDR3 is made up of 15 amino acids. V was trimmed by 5 bases and J by 6 bases, leaving 20 bases between them. The germline V gene has CDR1 MNHEY and CDR2 SMNVEV (reference sequence). The CDR3 DNA follows: TGTGCCAGCAGTGAAGCGGAGGGTAGCGAGGGCGAGCAGTACTTC. Translating it yields CASSEAEGSEGEQYF.

A few counts support this clone. The chain joins TRBV29-1 to TRBJ2-7; D remains unclear. The CDR3 sequence is 12 residues long. Trimming took 7 bases from V and 4 from J, leaving 14 bases between them. The germline gives CDR1 SQVTM, CDR2 ANQGSEA. The CDR3 sequence is CSARRPWYEQYF. In DNA, the CDR3 is TGCAGCGCCCGGAGACCCTGGTACGAGCAGTACTTC.

This clone appeared a few times. The chain uses TRBV4-1 and TRBJ2-7; TRBD1 matches 10 bases. CDR3 length equals 15 residues. The junction had 7 bases not matched to a gene; V was cut back by 6 bases and J by 2 bases. Germline V lookup: CDR1 MGHRA, CDR2 YSYEKL. For the CDR3, the DNA is TGCGCCAGCAGGCGGGACAGGGGTTTTCCCTACGAGCAGTACTTC. Protein: CASRRDRGFPYEQYF.

The rearrangement joins TRBV7-9 to TRBJ1-1, with D possibly TRBD1 on 5 matching bases. Trimming left V 4 bases short and J 5 bases short, with 14 bases between. The V gene's germline CDR1 is SEHNR and CDR2 FQNEAQ (reference sequence). The CDR3 has 14 amino acids. CDR3 protein: CASSSNLGGTEAFF. The CDR3, as DNA: TGTGCCAGCAGCTCAAACCTGGGGGGGACTGAAGCTTTCTTT.

The chain employs TRBV7-9 and TRBJ2-7; possible D gene TRBD1, 6 bases. The CDR3 totals 14 residues. Trimming left V 5 bases short and J 5 bases short, with 16 bases between. Germline CDR1 SEHNR, CDR2 FQNEAQ (reference sequence). The CDR3 loop reads CASSHDRFDDEQYF. The CDR3 DNA reads TGTGCCAGCAGCCACGACAGGTTTGACGACGAGCAGTACTTC.

This clone was observed once. V usage is TRBV27 and J usage is TRBJ2-7, with D unclear. Looked up from germline, CDR1 is MNHEY and CDR2 is SMNVEV (reference sequence). V dropped 5 bases and J dropped 1 base, with 9 bases sitting between them. CDR3 length: 13 amino acids. DNA of the CDR3: TGTGCCAGCAGTCCGGGCCTTTCCTACGAGCAGTACTTC. Translating it yields CASSPGLSYEQYF.

The chain is built from TRBV29-1 and TRBJ2-1; 11 nucleotides line up with TRBD2. The length of the CDR3 is 14 residues. From germline, CDR1 is SQVTM and CDR2 ANQGSEA. V was clipped by 2 bases and J by 6 bases; unmatched bases: 3. The CDR3 loop reads CSVELAGGINEQFF. The CDR3 coding sequence is TGCAGCGTTGAATTAGCGGGGGGGATCAATGAGCAGTTCTTC.

This chain links TRBV12-5 with TRBJ1-4, with 9 bases matching TRBD1. V dropped 6 bases and J dropped 5; count of bases not matched to a gene: 4. The CDR3 is 14 residues long. Germline V gene data show CDR1 as LGHNT and CDR2 as FRNRAP. CDR3 amino acids: CASGPDRGNEKLFF. CDR3 in DNA: TGTGCTAGTGGCCCGGACAGGGGAAATGAAAAACTGTTTTTT.

This clone was observed a handful of times. The genes are TRBV25-1 and TRBJ2-7, with D perhaps being TRBD1 or TRBD2 (5 bases each). The CDR3 totals 14 residues. Between the trimmed V and J ends, which lost 4 bases and 0 bases, there was a span of 10 bases. Per the germline V gene, CDR1 is MGHDK and CDR2 is SYGVNS. In nucleotides, the CDR3 is TGTGCCAGCAGTGGTGGGGACCTCTCCTACGAGCAGTACTTC. This translates into CASSGGDLSYEQYF.

This clone was recorded a few times. J is TRBJ1-1 and V is TRBV28; maybe TRBD1 (5 bases). V was clipped by 6 bases and J by 0 bases, with 8 bases between them. Per germline, CDR1 MDHEN and CDR2 SYDVKM. This CDR3 is built from 13 residues. In nucleotides, the CDR3 is TGTGCCAGCAGCCCGACAGTGAACACTGAAGCTTTCTTT. Translation: CASSPTVNTEAFF.

The CDR3 DNA follows: TGTGCCAGCAGTCCGATCGGATCCCCAGGCAATGAGCAGTTCTTC. Translating it yields CASSPIGSPGNEQFF. J is TRBJ2-1 and V is TRBV2, with D hard to call. The germline V and J ends were trimmed by 5 bases and 6 bases, with 17 bases remaining between them. This CDR3 has 15 amino acids. The germline gives CDR1 SNHLY, CDR2 FYNNEI.

This chain links TRBV7-8 with TRBJ1-5, with a possible D match to TRBD1 (6 bases). CDR1 is SGHVS, CDR2 FQNEAQ, per germline. Trimming removed 4 bases from V and 5 bases from J, with 9 bases in between. This CDR3 contains 13 residues. The CDR3 spells CASSSTGYQPQHF. CDR3 in DNA: TGTGCCAGCAGCTCAACAGGGTATCAGCCCCAGCATTTT.

V is TRBV7-9 and J is TRBJ1-2; weak D call: TRBD1 (6 bases). The germline gives CDR1 SEHNR, CDR2 FQNEAQ (reference sequence). This CDR3 region has 14 residues. V was cut by 2 bases and J by 2 bases, with 9 bases left in between. The CDR3 bases are TGTGCCAGCAGCTTAACAGGGAGAAACTATGGCTACACCTTC. Protein product: CASSLTGRNYGYTF.

This clone was recorded a few times. The gene calls are TRBV10-3 and TRBJ2-5, with a weak D call TRBD1 (5 bases). This CDR3 is 17 amino acids long. Trimming left V 0 bases short and J 1 base short, with 15 bases between. Germline CDR1 reads ENHRY; CDR2 reads SYGVKD. This CDR3 is CAISESMGRAIQETQYF. As DNA, the CDR3 is TGTGCCATCAGTGAGTCGATGGGCAGGGCTATCCAAGAGACCCAGTACTTC.

In regard to this clone: Other DNA sequences of this sample code for an identical CDR3. The V gene is TRBV30, the J gene TRBJ2-3; D is unresolved. Germline V gene sequence: CDR1 GTSNPN, CDR2 SVGIG (reference sequence). Trimming stripped 0 bases from V and 5 bases from J, with 6 bases between. The CDR3 runs to 12 residues. The chain's CDR3 is CAWSVVGDTQYF. For the CDR3, the DNA is TGTGCCTGGAGTGTAGTGGGAGATACGCAGTATTTT.

CDR3 region: CSVRGGMGTEAFF. Written as DNA, the CDR3 is TGCAGCGTCAGGGGCGGAATGGGCACTGAAGCTTTCTTT. The chain combines TRBV29-1 with TRBJ1-1; possibly TRBD1 for D (6 bases). The CDR3 spans 13 residues. V lost 6 bases and J 4 bases, leaving 15 bases between the germline ends. Germline CDR1 is SQVTM and CDR2 is ANQGSEA.

The V gene is TRBV15, the J gene TRBJ2-5; 7 nucleotides align to TRBD2. V trimming: 3 bases; J trimming: 5 bases; junction bases outside the gene matches: 6. Germline V gives CDR1 LNHNV, CDR2 YYDKDF (reference sequence). This CDR3 has 14 residues. The CDR3 DNA is TGTGCCACCAGCAGCCTTTCTAGCGGCGAGACCCAGTACTTC. Translation gives CATSSLSSGETQYF.

This clone was observed a handful of times. J is TRBJ2-5 and V is TRBV12-5; 7 nucleotides agree with TRBD1. The CDR3 contains 15 residues. From germline, CDR1 is LGHNT and CDR2 FRNRAP. Losses at the gene ends were 0 bases for V and 6 bases for J; bases not matched to a gene: 7. Here the CDR3 reads CASGLVQGQVQTQYF. The DNA of the CDR3 is TGTGCTAGTGGTTTGGTACAAGGACAGGTTCAGACCCAGTACTTC.

This clone was detected a few times. V and J are TRBV19 and TRBJ1-1, with D maybe TRBD1 (5 bases). V shed 1 base and J shed 1 base, with 7 bases lying between them. The CDR3 contains 14 residues. Germline V CDR1 and CDR2: LNHDA, SQIVND (reference sequence). The CDR3 coding sequence is TGTGCCAGTAGTATAGGGGGCGCGAACACTGAAGCTTTCTTT. It is translated as CASSIGGANTEAFF.

This chain links TRBV27 with TRBJ2-7; D is perhaps TRBD1 or TRBD2 (6 bases each). Trimming pared 8 bases from V and 0 bases from J, leaving 17 bases between. Germline V lookup: CDR1 MNHEY, CDR2 SMNVEV (reference sequence). The CDR3 has 15 amino acids. The CDR3 DNA reads TGTGCCAGCGGGTTGCGGGACACCGTCTCCTACGAGCAGTACTTC. It encodes CASGLRDTVSYEQYF.

V is TRBV29-1 and J is TRBJ1-1; D gene unclear. V lost 0 bases and J 6 bases, leaving 11 bases between the germline ends. CDR1 is SQVTM and CDR2 is ANQGSEA in the germline V gene. The CDR3 spans 13 residues. CDR3 in DNA: TGCAGCGTTGAAGATCAGTTGCAGGCTGAAGCTTTCTTT. Residues: CSVEDQLQAEAFF.

This rearrangement joins TRBV5-4 to TRBJ2-5, with 7 bases that match TRBD2. V shed 7 bases and J 2 bases; nucleotides not matched to a gene: 11. Germline CDR1 reads SGHNT; CDR2 reads YYREEE (reference sequence). The length of the CDR3 is 15 residues. The CDR3 protein is CASSPFTGGQETQYF. CDR3 coding DNA: TGTGCCAGCTCCCCTTTCACGGGGGGTCAAGAGACCCAGTACTTC.

This clone was observed a few times. This rearrangement joins TRBV15 to TRBJ2-5; D unresolved. Trimming removed 4 bases at V and 5 bases at J, with 14 bases between. CDR3 length equals 14 residues. CDR1 and CDR2 from the germline V gene are LNHNV and YYDKDF (reference sequence). The CDR3 region has the DNA TGTGCCACCAGCACAACGGACGGAGACGAGACCCAGTACTTC. Translating gives CATSTTDGDETQYF.

The chain joins TRBV7-9 to TRBJ2-7; 8 bases agree with TRBD1. The CDR3 extends over 12 amino acids. Trimming cost V 4 bases and J 5 bases; bases outside gene matches: 1. Germline V gives CDR1 SEHNR, CDR2 FQNEAQ (reference sequence). The CDR3 here is CASSWGQDEQYF. The CDR3 bases are TGTGCCAGCAGCTGGGGACAGGACGAGCAGTACTTC.